One TCR beta chain is described in this entry. The data were taken from a study of blood T cell repertoires in COVID-19. J lost 8 bases, V lost 3 bases, and 10 bases had no gene match. CDR3 length: 15 residues. Germline V gene lookup returns CDR1 SGHRS and CDR2 YFSETQ. In assigning cohorts, the study relied on participant-reported clinical history. Authors' data handling: The authors estimated nucleated cell counts from reference gene primer amplification. The data were produced by immunoSEQ multiplex PCR, yet TCRdb's version contains in-frame clones alone and is incomplete. D and trimming were read from the DNA, whereas the V and J calls and clone size are those reported in that table. The table records hundreds of thousands of clones, less than 90% of them present only once.

This chain joins TRBV5-1 and TRBJ2-1, with TRBD2 matching 8 bases. The TCR comes from a middle-aged woman who had recovered from COVID-19. The sequenced sample consisted of PBMCs or T cells enriched from blood (not recorded which). The CDR3 nucleotides read TGCGCCAGCAGCTCTCCAAGCGGGAGTATGGATGAGCAGTTCTTC. Translated, it gives CASSSPSGSMDEQFF.